What follows are 21 T cell receptor beta chains derived from one specimen sequenced in a study of chronic HIV infection and antiretroviral therapy. MiXCR, applied by TCRdb to the 5' RACE reads, yields one record per CDR3 protein. The repertoire consists of 40,000 or so distinct CDR3 sequences, with 7.5% to 9% occurring once and the leading ten covering over 2.5%. The sequencing sample was made of peripheral blood. The receptors stem from an adult who had HIV and had not received antiretroviral therapy, or was an uninfected healthy control (not recorded which).

This clonotype was seen ten or more times. The gene calls are TRBV28 and TRBJ2-7; the D gene could be TRBD1 or TRBD2 (5 bases each). Trimming stripped 5 bases from V and 6 bases from J, with 14 bases between. Germline CDR1 is MDHEN and CDR2 is SYDVKM. CDR3 length: 13 residues. Written as DNA, the CDR3 is TGTGCCAGCAGTCTCGGGACCCCGAGCGAGCAGTACTTC. Residues: CASSLGTPSEQYF.

This clonotype was picked up a small number of times. The chain is built from TRBV2 and TRBJ2-1; 9 positions match TRBD2. Germline CDR1 is SNHLY and CDR2 is FYNNEI. The ends lost 3 bases at V and 7 bases at J; junction bases unmatched: 4. The CDR3 covers 14 residues. Here the CDR3 reads CASSDSGSLNEQFF. In DNA, the CDR3 is TGTGCCAGCAGTGATAGCGGGAGTCTTAATGAGCAGTTCTTC.

This clonotype came up many times. This sequence joins TRBV20-1 and TRBJ2-2; 9 nucleotides match TRBD2. The CDR3 is made up of 16 amino acids. Per the germline V gene, CDR1 is DFQATT and CDR2 is SNEGSKA (reference sequence). The V and J ends lost 0 bases and 7 bases, in that order; junction bases with no gene match: 9. The CDR3 nucleotides read TGCAGTGCTAGAGATGTGGCTAGCGGGATCAGCGGGGAGCTGTTTTTT. Translated: CSARDVASGISGELFF.

This clonotype was counted at least ten times. V and J are TRBV20-1 and TRBJ2-3; D is unclear. Between the trimmed V and J ends, which lost 4 bases and 5 bases, there was a span of 10 bases. CDR1 is DFQATT, CDR2 SNEGSKA, per germline (reference sequence). The CDR3 runs 12 residues. CDR3 coding DNA: TGCAGTGCTACATGGACGGGAGATACGCAGTATTTT. Translated: CSATWTGDTQYF.

This clonotype has a count of ten or more. The chain links TRBV28 to TRBJ1-5; D gene uncertain. The CDR3 loop spans 15 amino acids. The germline CDR1 and CDR2 sequences are MDHEN and SYDVKM. V lost 3 bases to trimming and J lost 3 bases, with 12 bases between them. In DNA form, the CDR3 reads TGTGCCAGCAGTTTGCCTCCGGGGTACAATCAGCCCCAGCATTTT. Its translation is CASSLPPGYNQPQHF.

This clonotype was observed a handful of times. This chain uses TRBV29-1 with TRBJ2-7; 10 bases are shared with TRBD2. CDR3 size: 15 residues. Germline lookup yields CDR1 SQVTM and CDR2 ANQGSEA. V was clipped by 4 bases and J by 6 bases; unmatched bases: 12. The CDR3 here is CSVAGLADPFGEQYF. In DNA, the CDR3 is TGCAGCGTTGCAGGACTAGCGGACCCGTTCGGCGAGCAGTACTTC.

This clonotype was counted between two and nine times. The chain carries TRBV14 and TRBJ2-3; D is possibly TRBD1 (6 bases). CDR1 is SGHDN and CDR2 is FVKESK in the germline V gene. CDR3 size: 15 residues. The V gene lost 4 bases and the J gene lost 3 bases, with 14 bases spanning the gap. The CDR3 DNA reads as TGTGCCAGCAGCCTCCTAAAGGGGACAACAGATACGCAGTATTTT. Translating gives CASSLLKGTTDTQYF.

A few counts support this clonotype. J is TRBJ1-2 and V is TRBV4-2; D is uncertain. Trimming removed 0 bases at V and 5 bases at J, with 13 bases between. Germline V CDR1 and CDR2: LGHNA, YNFKEQ. This CDR3 contains 15 residues. In nucleotides, the CDR3 is TGTGCCAGCAGCCAAGAGGACGCCGGAGGATATGGCTACACCTTC. Its translation: CASSQEDAGGYGYTF.

In its sample, this clonotype was seen a few times. One end of the junction is discordant with germline, which a read error may explain. The rearrangement uses TRBV20-1 and TRBJ1-5; 7 bases fit TRBD1. The CDR3 has 13 residues. CDR1 and CDR2 (germline): DFQATT, SNEGSKA (reference sequence). The CDR3 protein is CSASPTGYQPQNF. CDR3 DNA sequence: TGCAGTGCCTCCCCGACAGGGTATCAGCCCCAGAATTTT.

This clonotype has just a few counts. The V and J genes are TRBV20-1 and TRBJ2-4; D not resolved. V was shortened by 5 bases and J by 4 bases, with 3 bases between the two germline ends. The CDR3 totals 10 residues. Germline values: CDR1 DFQATT, CDR2 SNEGSKA (reference sequence). CDR3 sequence: CSAQKNIQYF. The CDR3 DNA is TGCAGTGCTCAAAAAAACATTCAGTACTTC.

The sample holds many counts of this clonotype. V usage is TRBV29-1 and J usage is TRBJ2-3; TRBD1 aligns across 7 bases. The CDR3 extends over 11 amino acids. With 3 bases clipped from V and 6 bases from J, the junction kept 0 bases outside the gene matches. Germline V gene sequence: CDR1 SQVTM, CDR2 ANQGSEA. This CDR3 reads CSVETGDTQYF. CDR3 nucleotide sequence: TGCAGCGTTGAGACAGGGGATACGCAGTATTTT.

This clonotype occurred many times. This chain uses TRBV29-1 with TRBJ2-7; 9 bases fit TRBD1. The CDR3 contains 11 residues. Trimming took 3 bases from V and 6 from J; bases not matched to a gene: 0. Germline V gene sequence: CDR1 SQVTM, CDR2 ANQGSEA. CDR3 residues: CSVEDRGEQYF. The CDR3 DNA sequence: TGCAGCGTTGAGGACAGGGGCGAGCAGTACTTC.

This clonotype was seen ten or more times. The rearrangement links TRBV29-1 to TRBJ1-1; TRBD1 is a possible D gene (6 bases). V shed 4 bases and J shed 10 bases, with 16 bases lying between them. CDR1 and CDR2 (germline): SQVTM, ANQGSEA. This CDR3 comprises 12 residues. DNA of the CDR3: TGCAGCGTTGTCACAGGTCAGGGGACAGCTTTCTTT. As protein: CSVVTGQGTAFF.

This clonotype was detected many times. Written as DNA, the CDR3 is TGTGCCAGCAGTTTGACAGGGGGCTCCTACGAGCAGTACTTC. This translates into CASSLTGGSYEQYF. The chain employs TRBV28 and TRBJ2-7; 9 nucleotides agree with TRBD1. This CDR3 comprises 14 residues. CDR1 MDHEN and CDR2 SYDVKM come from the germline V gene. The junction had 0 bases not matched to a gene; V was cut back by 3 bases and J by 0 bases. Filled out from reference TRBV28 and TRBJ2-7, the complete variable domain reads DVKVTQSSRYLVKRTGEKVFLECVQDMDHENMFWYRQDPGLGLRLIYFSYDVKMKEKGDIPEGYSVSREKKERFSLILESASTNQTSMYLCASSLTGGSYEQYFGPGTRLTVT.

The chain is built from TRBV28 and TRBJ2-2; possible D gene TRBD1, 5 bases. The CDR3 extends over 17 amino acids. V lost 2 bases and J lost 1, with 14 bases in between. The germline V gene has CDR1 MDHEN and CDR2 SYDVKM. The CDR3 region is CASSLGAGYQNTGELFF. Written as DNA, the CDR3 is TGTGCCAGCAGTTTAGGGGCAGGGTACCAGAACACCGGGGAGCTGTTTTTT.

This clonotype was counted ten times or more. The chain joins TRBV7-2 to TRBJ2-1, with a tentative D call TRBD2 (5 bases). Per the germline V gene, CDR1 is SGHTA and CDR2 is FQGNSA. CDR3 length: 15 amino acids. Trimming took 5 bases from V and 0 from J, leaving 11 bases between them. CDR3 sequence: CASSADYSSYNEQFF. DNA of the CDR3: TGTGCCAGCAGCGCAGACTACAGCTCCTACAATGAGCAGTTCTTC. Looking up the rest from reference TRBV7-2 and TRBJ2-1 gives the full variable domain: GAGVSQSPSNKVTEKGKDVELRCDPISGHTALYWYRQSLGQGLEFLIYFQGNSAPDKSGLPSDRFSAERTGGSVSTLTIQRTQQEDSAVYLCASSADYSSYNEQFFGPGTRLTVL.

V gene TRBV9 combines with J gene TRBJ2-6; D is undetermined. The CDR3 consists of 13 residues. CDR1 and CDR2 from the germline V gene are SGDLS and YYNGEE. The V end was cut by 0 bases, the J end by 2 bases, with 0 bases between. The CDR3 loop is CASSVAGANVLTF. The CDR3 DNA reads TGTGCCAGCAGCGTAGCTGGGGCCAACGTCCTGACTTTC.

This clonotype was counted only a few times. The chain joins TRBV28 to TRBJ2-5; 8 nucleotides agree with TRBD1. Trimming removed 4 bases from V and 0 bases from J; junction bases left unmatched: 7. This CDR3 spans 16 amino acids. Germline CDR1 reads MDHEN; CDR2 reads SYDVKM. The CDR3 coding sequence is TGTGCCAGCAGTTCGTCTGGACAGGGCCACCAAGAGACCCAGTACTTC. It is translated as CASSSSGQGHQETQYF.

The chain has TRBV2 and TRBJ2-3; 11 bases align to TRBD2. With V trimmed by 7 bases and J by 3 bases, 3 bases remained unmatched. There are 14 residues in the CDR3. Germline assignment: CDR1 SNHLY and CDR2 FYNNEI. The CDR3 loop is CASNLAGGTDTQYF. The CDR3 DNA reads as TGTGCCAGCAACCTAGCGGGAGGAACAGATACGCAGTATTTT.

This clonotype occurred a few times. The V and J genes are TRBV7-9 and TRBJ2-4; perhaps TRBD1 as D (5 bases). Trimming took 6 bases from V and 1 from J, leaving 16 bases between them. Germline V gene sequence: CDR1 SEHNR, CDR2 FQNEAQ (reference sequence). CDR3 length: 16 residues. Here the CDR3 reads CASSYDSLGAKNIQYF. The CDR3 DNA follows: TGTGCCAGCAGTTATGACAGCCTGGGGGCCAAAAACATTCAGTACTTC.

This clonotype was observed a handful of times. The rearrangement links TRBV2 to TRBJ2-5; no clear D. This CDR3 comprises 13 residues. Germline CDR1 reads SNHLY; CDR2 reads FYNNEI. V was clipped by 1 base and J by 5 bases, with 8 bases between them. CDR3 sequence: CASSEDAHETQYF. The CDR3 nucleotides are TGTGCCAGCAGTGAAGACGCTCACGAGACCCAGTACTTC.